This T cell receptor beta chain was captured by sequencing in a study of blood T cell repertoires in COVID-19 (TCRdb year 2020). General notes on the study: Samples covering the acute and convalescent phases of COVID-19 were provided by collaborators in the United States, Italy and Spain. A freely available public database, intended as a resource for researchers studying the immune response to SARS-CoV-2, is where the repertoires were released. Deeply sampled blood TCRbeta repertoires from subjects exposed to, actively infected with, or recovered from COVID-19 were included in the dataset. Samples were obtained from the ongoing ImmuneRACE study (first 160 participants) and from approximately 1,200 subjects provided by 6 global collaborators. Where available, HLA class I and class II types were taken from metadata supplied by the sample provider and were not determined by assay-based typing. Sample metadata almost always included a de-identified subject ID, COVID-19 status, age in years and sex. The material from the prospective study consisted of cDNA or gDNA derived from T cells, B-cell-depleted T cells, or PBMCs.

Whole blood was collected in K2EDTA tubes by collaborating institutions according to the institutions' own protocols. For TCRbeta analysis, collaborators shipped samples in one of three forms: frozen whole blood, isolated PBMCs, or DNA extracted from either of those sample types. Broad study findings and their caveats: The quantity of clinical and demographic metadata differed by source and by participant and was supplied without curation.

A remark on this clone: It has no known antigen specificity. The sample holds no much larger clone one base away, and base qualities are not on file.

CDR1 and CDR2, looked up from the germline V gene, are KGHSH and LQKENI. V is reduced by 0 bases and J by 7 bases, leaving a spacing of 16 bases between them. From cysteine to phenylalanine, the CDR3 is 16 amino acids long. Here the CDR3 DNA is all that survives: 48 bases in frame from base 1. TCRbeta CDR3 regions were amplified from genomic DNA using the immunoSEQ Assay, a bias-controlled multiplex PCR. On the study's bioinformatics: The number of nucleated cells in each sample was estimated from the amplification of reference gene primers within the assay. Sequence reads were collapsed and filtered to measure the absolute abundance of every unique TCRbeta CDR3 rearrangement. Productive Simpson clonality was computed per sample as the square root of Simpson's diversity index over productive rearrangements. Here the immuneACCESS table is served through TCRdb, limited to in-frame sequences with V and J called. Missing clones are a known gap in these copies; in checked studies unresolved V genes cover under half, and the rest lacks a known reason. The DNA was the basis for D and trimming; V, J and clone size are from that table. This sample comprises about 200,000 clones, over 75% of them detected only once. The ten largest account for about 7.4% of the sample.

The chain employs TRBV18 and TRBJ2-1; TRBD2 is possibly the D segment (7 matching bases). This TCR was recovered from a woman aged 80 or over with acute or convalescent COVID-19. The specimen was peripheral blood. The nucleotide sequence is given as TGTGCCAGCTCACCACCGGGCGGGGGCGCGATTAATGAGCAGTTCTTC. Its product reads: CASSPPGGGAINEQFF.